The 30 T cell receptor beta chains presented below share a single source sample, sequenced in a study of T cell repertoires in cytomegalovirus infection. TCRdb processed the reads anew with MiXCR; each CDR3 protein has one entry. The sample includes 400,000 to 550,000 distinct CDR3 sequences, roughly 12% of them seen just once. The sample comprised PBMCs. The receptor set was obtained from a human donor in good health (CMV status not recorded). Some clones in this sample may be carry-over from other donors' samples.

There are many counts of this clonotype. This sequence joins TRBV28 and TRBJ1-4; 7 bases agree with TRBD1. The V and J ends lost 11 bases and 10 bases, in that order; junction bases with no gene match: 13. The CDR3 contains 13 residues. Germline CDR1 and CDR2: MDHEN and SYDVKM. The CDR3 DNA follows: TGTGCCTCCACCGGACAGGAGGGAAGAAAACTGTTTTTT. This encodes CASTGQEGRKLFF.

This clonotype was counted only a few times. CDR3 sequence (DNA): TGCAGCGTTGTGTCGGGTTATAGCAATCAGCCCCAGCATTTT. Its protein is CSVVSGYSNQPQHF. The chain has TRBV29-1 and TRBJ1-5; D is uncertain. V was cut by 4 bases and J by 0 bases, with 10 bases left in between. The V gene's germline CDR1 is SQVTM and CDR2 ANQGSEA. The CDR3 is made up of 14 amino acids.

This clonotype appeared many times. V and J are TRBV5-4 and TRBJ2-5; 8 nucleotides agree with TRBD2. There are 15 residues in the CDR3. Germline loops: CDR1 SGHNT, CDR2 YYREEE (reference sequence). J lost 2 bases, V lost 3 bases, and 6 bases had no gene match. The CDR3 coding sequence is TGTGCCAGCAGCTCACGGGGGGGGACACAAGAGACCCAGTACTTC. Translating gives CASSSRGGTQETQYF.

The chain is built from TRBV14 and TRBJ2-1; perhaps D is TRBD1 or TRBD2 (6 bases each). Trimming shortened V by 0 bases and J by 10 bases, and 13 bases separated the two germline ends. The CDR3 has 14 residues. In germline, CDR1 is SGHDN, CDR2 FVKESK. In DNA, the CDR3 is TGTGCCAGCAGCCAAGATTTGGGGGGCGGAGAGCAGTTCTTC. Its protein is CASSQDLGGGEQFF.

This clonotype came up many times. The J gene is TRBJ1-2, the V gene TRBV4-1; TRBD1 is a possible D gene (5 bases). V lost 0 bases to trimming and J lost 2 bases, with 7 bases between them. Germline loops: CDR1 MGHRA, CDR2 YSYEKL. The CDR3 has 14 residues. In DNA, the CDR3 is TGCGCCAGCAGCCAAGAAAGGGGAAACTATGGCTACACCTTC. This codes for CASSQERGNYGYTF.

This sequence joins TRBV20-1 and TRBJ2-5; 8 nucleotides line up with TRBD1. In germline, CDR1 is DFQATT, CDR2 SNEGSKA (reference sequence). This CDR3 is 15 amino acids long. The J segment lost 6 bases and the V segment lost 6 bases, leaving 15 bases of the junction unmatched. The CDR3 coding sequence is TGCAGTGCCCATTTGGGGTCTGACAGGGGAAAGACCCAGTACTTC. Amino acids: CSAHLGSDRGKTQYF.

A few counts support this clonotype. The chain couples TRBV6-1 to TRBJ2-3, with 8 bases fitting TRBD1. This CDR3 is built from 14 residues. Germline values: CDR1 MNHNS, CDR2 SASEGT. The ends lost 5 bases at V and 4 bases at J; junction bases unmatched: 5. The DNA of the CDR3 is TGTGCCAGCAGTCGAGACAGGGGATCAGATACGCAGTATTTT. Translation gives CASSRDRGSDTQYF.

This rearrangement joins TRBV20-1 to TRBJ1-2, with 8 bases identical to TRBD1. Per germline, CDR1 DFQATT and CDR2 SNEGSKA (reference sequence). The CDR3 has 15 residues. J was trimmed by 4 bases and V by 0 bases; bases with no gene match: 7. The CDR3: CSARDIRGQVYGYTF. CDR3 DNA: TGCAGTGCTAGAGATATCAGGGGGCAGGTCTATGGCTACACCTTC.

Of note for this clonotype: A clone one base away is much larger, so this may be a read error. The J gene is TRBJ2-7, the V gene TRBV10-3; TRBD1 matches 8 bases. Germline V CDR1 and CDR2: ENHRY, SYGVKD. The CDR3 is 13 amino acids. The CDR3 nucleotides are TGTGGCATCAGTGGACAGGGCTACGACGAGCAGTACTTC. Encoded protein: CGISGQGYDEQYF.

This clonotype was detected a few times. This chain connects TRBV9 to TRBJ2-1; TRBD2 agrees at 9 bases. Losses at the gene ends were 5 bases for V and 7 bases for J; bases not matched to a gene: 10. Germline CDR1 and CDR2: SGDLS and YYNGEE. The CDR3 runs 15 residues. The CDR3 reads CASSKTGTSRNEQFF. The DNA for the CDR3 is TGTGCCAGCAGTAAGACCGGGACTAGCAGAAATGAGCAGTTCTTC.

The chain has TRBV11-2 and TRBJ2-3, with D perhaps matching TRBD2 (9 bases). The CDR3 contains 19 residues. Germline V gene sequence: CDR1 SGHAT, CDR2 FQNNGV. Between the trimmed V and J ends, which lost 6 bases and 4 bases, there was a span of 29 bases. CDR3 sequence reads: CASRRSGSLRQGWADTQYF. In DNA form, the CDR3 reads TGTGCCAGCAGACGTAGCGGGAGCCTACGACAGGGGTGGGCAGATACGCAGTATTTT.

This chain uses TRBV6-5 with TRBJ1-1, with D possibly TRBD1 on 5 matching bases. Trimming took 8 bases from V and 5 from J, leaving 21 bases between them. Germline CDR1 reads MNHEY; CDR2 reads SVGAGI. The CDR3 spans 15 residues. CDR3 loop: CASLRAWGRKTEAFF. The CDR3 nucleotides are TGTGCCAGCCTCCGGGCTTGGGGCAGGAAAACTGAAGCTTTCTTT.

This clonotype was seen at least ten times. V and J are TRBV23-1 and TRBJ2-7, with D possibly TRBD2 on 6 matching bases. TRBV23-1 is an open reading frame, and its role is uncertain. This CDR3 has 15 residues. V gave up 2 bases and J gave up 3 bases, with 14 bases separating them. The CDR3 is CASSQVRGLRYEQYF. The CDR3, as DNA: TGCGCCAGCAGTCAAGTCCGCGGACTACGCTACGAGCAGTACTTC.

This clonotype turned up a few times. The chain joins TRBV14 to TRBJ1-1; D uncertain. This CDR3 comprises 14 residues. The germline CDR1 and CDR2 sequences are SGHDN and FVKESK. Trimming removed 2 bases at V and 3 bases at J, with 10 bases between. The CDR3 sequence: CASSQKPGYTEAFF. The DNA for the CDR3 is TGTGCCAGCAGCCAAAAACCCGGGTACACTGAAGCTTTCTTT.

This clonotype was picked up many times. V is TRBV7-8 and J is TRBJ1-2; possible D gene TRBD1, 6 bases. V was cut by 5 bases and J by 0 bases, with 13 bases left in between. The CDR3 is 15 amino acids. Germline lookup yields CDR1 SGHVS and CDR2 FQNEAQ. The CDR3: CASSLVGQSNYGYTF. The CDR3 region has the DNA TGTGCCAGCAGCCTAGTTGGACAGTCTAACTATGGCTACACCTTC.

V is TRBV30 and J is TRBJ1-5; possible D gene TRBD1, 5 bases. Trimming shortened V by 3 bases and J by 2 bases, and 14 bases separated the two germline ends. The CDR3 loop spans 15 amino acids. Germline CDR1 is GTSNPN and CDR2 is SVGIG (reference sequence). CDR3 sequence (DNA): TGTGCCTGGAGCCCGAGGGACGTCCGCAATCAGCCCCAGCATTTT. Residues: CAWSPRDVRNQPQHF.

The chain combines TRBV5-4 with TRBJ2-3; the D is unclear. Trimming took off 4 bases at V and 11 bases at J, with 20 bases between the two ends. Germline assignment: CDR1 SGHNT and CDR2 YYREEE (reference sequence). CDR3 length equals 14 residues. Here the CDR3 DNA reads TGTGCCAGCAGCCCCTTACCCAGTCGGCCCCGGCAGTATTTT. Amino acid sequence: CASSPLPSRPRQYF.

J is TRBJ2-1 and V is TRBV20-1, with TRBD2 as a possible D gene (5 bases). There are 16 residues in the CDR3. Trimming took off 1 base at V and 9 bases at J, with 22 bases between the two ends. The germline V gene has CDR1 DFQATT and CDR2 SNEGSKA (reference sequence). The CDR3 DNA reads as TGCAGTGCTAGAGGGTACCGGCGGGCCTTAGGTGGTGAGCAGTTCTTC. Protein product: CSARGYRRALGGEQFF.

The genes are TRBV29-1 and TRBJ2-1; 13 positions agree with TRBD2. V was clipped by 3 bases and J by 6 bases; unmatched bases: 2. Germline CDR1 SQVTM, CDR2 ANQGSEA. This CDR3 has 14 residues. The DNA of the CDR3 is TGCAGCGTTGATGGACTAGCGGGGGTCAATGAGCAGTTCTTC. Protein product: CSVDGLAGVNEQFF.

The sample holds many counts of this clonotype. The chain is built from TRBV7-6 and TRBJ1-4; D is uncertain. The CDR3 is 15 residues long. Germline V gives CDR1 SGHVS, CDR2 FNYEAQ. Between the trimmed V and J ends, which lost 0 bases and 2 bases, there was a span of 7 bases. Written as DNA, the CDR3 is TGTGCCAGCAGCTTAGCGGGTTTGACTAATGAAAAACTGTTTTTT. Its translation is CASSLAGLTNEKLFF.

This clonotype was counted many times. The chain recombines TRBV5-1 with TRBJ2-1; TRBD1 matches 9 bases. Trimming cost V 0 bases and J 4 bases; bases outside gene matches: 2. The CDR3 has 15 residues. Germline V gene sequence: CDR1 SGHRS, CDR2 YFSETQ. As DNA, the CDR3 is TGCGCCAGCAGCTTGGGGACAGGGGAATACAATGAGCAGTTCTTC. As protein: CASSLGTGEYNEQFF.

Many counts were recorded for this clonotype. The CDR3 sequence: CSAKKGNQPQHF. Written as DNA, the CDR3 is TGCAGTGCTAAGAAGGGTAATCAGCCCCAGCATTTT. V usage is TRBV20-1 and J usage is TRBJ1-5, with D unresolved. V shed 4 bases and J shed 4 bases, with 8 bases lying between them. Germline loops: CDR1 DFQATT, CDR2 SNEGSKA (reference sequence). The CDR3 consists of 12 residues.

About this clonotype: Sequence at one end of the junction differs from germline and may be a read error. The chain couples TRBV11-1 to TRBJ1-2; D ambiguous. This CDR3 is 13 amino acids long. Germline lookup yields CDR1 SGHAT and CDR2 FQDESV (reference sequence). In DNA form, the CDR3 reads TGTGCCAGCAGCTTCCGGGAGGGAGTTCCTTATGCCTTC. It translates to CASSFREGVPYAF.

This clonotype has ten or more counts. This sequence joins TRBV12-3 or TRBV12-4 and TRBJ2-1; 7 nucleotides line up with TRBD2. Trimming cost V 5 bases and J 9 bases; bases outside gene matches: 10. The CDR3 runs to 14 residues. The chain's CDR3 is CASSEREPQREQFF. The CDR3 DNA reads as TGTGCCAGCAGTGAGCGGGAACCCCAGCGTGAGCAGTTCTTC.

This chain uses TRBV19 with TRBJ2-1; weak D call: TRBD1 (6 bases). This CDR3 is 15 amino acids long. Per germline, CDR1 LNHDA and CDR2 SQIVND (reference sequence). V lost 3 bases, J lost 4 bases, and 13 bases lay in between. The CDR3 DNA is TGTGCCAGTAGTATCGGCGGCAGGGGATACAATGAGCAGTTCTTC. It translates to CASSIGGRGYNEQFF. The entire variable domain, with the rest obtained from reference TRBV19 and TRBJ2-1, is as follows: DGGITQSPKYLFRKEGQNVTLSCEQNLNHDAMYWYRQDPGQGLRLIYYSQIVNDFQKGDIAEGYSVSREKKESFPLTVTSAQKNPTAFYLCASSIGGRGYNEQFFGPGTRLTVL.

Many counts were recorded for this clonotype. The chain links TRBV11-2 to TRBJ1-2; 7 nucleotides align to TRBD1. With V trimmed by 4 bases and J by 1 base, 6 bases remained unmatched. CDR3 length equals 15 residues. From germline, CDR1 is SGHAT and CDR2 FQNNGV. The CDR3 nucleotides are TGTGCCAGCAGCTCCCCCCGGGACAGTAACTATGGCTACACCTTC. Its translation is CASSSPRDSNYGYTF.

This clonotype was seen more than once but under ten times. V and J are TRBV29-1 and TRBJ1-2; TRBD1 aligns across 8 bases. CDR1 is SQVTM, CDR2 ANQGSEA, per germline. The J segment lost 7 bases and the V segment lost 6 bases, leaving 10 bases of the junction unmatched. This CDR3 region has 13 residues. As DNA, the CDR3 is TGCAGCGTGGCCCTGACAGGGGAGCGTGGCTACACCTTC. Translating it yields CSVALTGERGYTF.

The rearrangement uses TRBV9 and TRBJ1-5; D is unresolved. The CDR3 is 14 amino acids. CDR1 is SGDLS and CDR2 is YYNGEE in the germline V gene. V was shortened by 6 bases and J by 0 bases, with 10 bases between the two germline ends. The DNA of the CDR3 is TGTGCCAGCAACCGACCCTATAGCAATCAGCCCCAGCATTTT. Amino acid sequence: CASNRPYSNQPQHF.

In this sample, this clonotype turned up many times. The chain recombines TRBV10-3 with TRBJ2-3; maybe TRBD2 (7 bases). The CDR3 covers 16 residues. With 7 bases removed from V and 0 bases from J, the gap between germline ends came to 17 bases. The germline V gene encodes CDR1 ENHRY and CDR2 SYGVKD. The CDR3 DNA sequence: TGTGCCATCAAGAACCCCGCGGGGGCTAGCACAGATACGCAGTATTTT. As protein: CAIKNPAGASTDTQYF.

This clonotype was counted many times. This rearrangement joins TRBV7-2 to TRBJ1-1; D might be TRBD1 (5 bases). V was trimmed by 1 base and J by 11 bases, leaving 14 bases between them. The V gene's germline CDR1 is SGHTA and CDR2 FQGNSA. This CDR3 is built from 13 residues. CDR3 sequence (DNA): TGTGCCAGCAGCTTAGTAGGGACGGGTTGGGCTTTCTTT. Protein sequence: CASSLVGTGWAFF.